This TCR beta chain originates from a study of blood T cell repertoires in COVID-19. Study overall: T cells, B-cell-depleted T cells, or PBMCs supplied cDNA or gDNA.

The protocol was immunoSEQ multiplex PCR, while the TCRdb copy is restricted to in-frame clones and leaves out a portion. The table shows roughly 200,000 clones, with approximately 83% occurring only once. The length of the CDR3 is 16 residues. Trimming cost V 4 bases and J 5 bases, with 16 bases left between them. Germline-derived CDR1 and CDR2 are SGHKS and YYEKEE (reference sequence). This TCR came from a woman aged 40 to 50 with COVID-19, enrolled during active disease. The material sequenced was peripheral blood. The rearrangement links TRBV5-5 to TRBJ1-6; D uncertain. CDR3 protein: CASSPLPPNNNSPLHF. CDR3 coding DNA: TGTGCCAGCAGCCCCCTCCCCCCGAACAATAATTCACCCCTCCACTTT.